This TCR beta chain was obtained from a study of T cell responses to AZD1222 COVID-19 vaccine. Study-level findings and limits: Most donors were white British and more were female, and clonal diversity was possibly underestimated. With dominance at 160-218 and 743-854, vaccine-associated CD4 TCRs spanned spike. After the peak T cell response, and only then, were repertoires sampled. Spike-specific TCR breadth and depth went up after people got two AZD1222 doses.

The V gene's germline CDR1 is SGDLS and CDR2 YYNGEE. V lost 5 bases, J lost 2 bases, and 20 bases lay in between. The CDR3 has 16 amino acids. Generated by immunoSEQ multiplex PCR, the TCRdb table keeps only in-frame clones and is missing some. The data show some 120,000 clones, approximately 93% seen once. To note about this clone: Its antigen is as yet unknown.

This clonotype was sampled from an adult in good health. V and J are TRBV9 and TRBJ2-7; a weak D match, TRBD1 (5 bases). The sample consisted of peripheral blood, taken on day 0 of AZD1222 vaccination. The CDR3 protein is CASRPGHDSYPYEQYF. The CDR3 DNA is TGTGCCAGCAGACCCGGACACGACAGTTATCCCTACGAGCAGTACTTC.